This is a list of T cell receptor beta chains from one sample in a study of identifying expanded T cells in peripheral blood. Generated by immunoSEQ multiplex PCR, the TCRdb table keeps only in-frame clones and is missing some. The sample has 75,000 to 95,000 clones, about 85% seen once. Input material: blood. These receptor sequences come from a person aged 18-70 years in good health. Both conserved end residues are part of each CDR3. D genes are given only for firm matches. Not every row has a clone size; where given, it reads once, few, many or a size class.

len	v_gene	j_gene	d_gene	abundance	CDR3aa	CDR3nt
18	TRBV15	TRBJ2-4	.	.	CATSAPYKVRRSKNIQYF	TGTGCCACCAGCGCCCCGTACAAGGTCCGCAGGAGTAAAAACATTCAGTACTTC
14	TRBV9	TRBJ2-7	TRBD2	.	CASSVAGGGYEQYF	TGTGCCAGCAGCGTAGCGGGGGGAGGCTACGAGCAGTACTTC
16	TRBV7-3	TRBJ2-3	TRBD1	once	CASSLTPGGIAGTQYF	TGTGCCAGCAGCTTAACGCCAGGGGGCATTGCGGGTACGCAGTATTTT
13	TRBV29-1	TRBJ2-7	TRBD1	.	CSVEPGQGYEQYF	TGCAGCGTTGAACCGGGACAGGGCTACGAGCAGTACTTC
13	TRBV18	TRBJ1-1	.	.	CASSPDKDTEAFF	TGTGCCAGCTCACCAGATAAGGACACTGAAGCTTTCTTT
14	TRBV29-1	TRBJ2-1	TRBD2	few	CSIVGRDSYNEQFF	TGCAGCATCGTGGGGAGGGATTCCTACAATGAGCAGTTCTTC
14	TRBV7-9	TRBJ1-1	TRBD1	.	CASSYSGQGTEAFF	TGTGCCAGCAGCTACTCGGGACAGGGGACTGAAGCTTTCTTT
14	TRBV7-9	TRBJ2-1	.	.	CASSLLGGNNEQFF	TGTGCCAGCAGCTTACTGGGGGGCAACAATGAGCAGTTCTTC
12	TRBV30	TRBJ1-3	.	.	CAWSGTGNTIYF	TGTGCCTGGAGTGGTACTGGAAACACCATATATTTT
15	TRBV6-1	TRBJ1-5	.	.	CASSDVYGSNQPQHF	TGTGCCAGCAGTGATGTTTACGGTAGCAATCAGCCCCAGCATTTT
15	TRBV4-1	TRBJ1-1	.	.	CASSQEWERNTEAFF	TGCGCCAGCAGCCAAGAATGGGAGCGGAACACTGAAGCTTTCTTT
13	TRBV7-2	TRBJ2-3	.	.	CASSGVSTDTQYF	TGTGCCAGCAGCGGTGTTAGCACAGATACGCAGTATTTT
13	TRBV9	TRBJ1-2	TRBD1	once	CASSVGQGGGYTF	TGTGCCAGCAGCGTAGGCCAGGGGGGCGGCTACACCTTC
14	TRBV19	TRBJ1-2	.	few	CATRGDSRVYGYTF	TGTGCCACCCGAGGGGATTCAAGGGTTTATGGCTACACCTTC
15	TRBV5-1	TRBJ2-7	TRBD2	.	CASSLASGGLYEQYF	TGCGCCAGCAGCTTGGCCAGCGGGGGTCTTTACGAGCAGTACTTC
14	TRBV6-1	TRBJ2-7	.	.	CASKEPGTLYEQYF	TGTGCCAGCAAAGAGCCCGGGACACTCTACGAGCAGTACTTC
12	TRBV5-8	TRBJ2-5	.	.	CASSLYGETQYF	TGTGCCAGCAGCTTGTATGGGGAGACCCAGTACTTC
18	TRBV5-4	TRBJ2-1	TRBD2	once	CASSRQGLAGASYNEQFF	TGTGCCAGCAGCCGACAAGGCCTAGCGGGGGCCTCCTACAATGAGCAGTTCTTC
15	TRBV27	TRBJ1-2	TRBD1	.	CASSMDRGDFYGYTF	TGTGCCAGCAGTATGGACAGGGGGGACTTCTATGGCTACACCTTC
13	TRBV27	TRBJ1-1	.	.	CASSFTTATEAFF	TGTGCCAGCAGTTTTACAACGGCGACTGAAGCTTTCTTT
14	TRBV10-3	TRBJ2-7	.	.	CAISEPGGAYEQYF	TGTGCCATCAGTGAGCCCGGGGGCGCCTACGAGCAGTACTTC
11	TRBV16	TRBJ2-7	TRBD1	.	CASDNRGEQYF	TGTGCCAGCGACAACAGGGGCGAGCAGTACTTC
15	TRBV6-6	TRBJ1-4	.	.	CASSRGYSTNEKLFF	TGTGCCAGCAGTAGGGGATATTCAACTAATGAAAAACTGTTTTTT
15	TRBV9	TRBJ1-4	.	.	CASSGRGGDNEKLFF	TGTGCCAGCAGCGGGAGGGGCGGGGATAATGAAAAACTGTTTTTT
14	TRBV4-1	TRBJ1-4	.	.	CASSQSGSNEKLFF	TGCGCCAGCAGCCAGTCGGGGTCGAATGAAAAACTGTTTTTT
12	TRBV25-1	TRBJ2-6	.	.	CASSSGANVLTF	TGTGCCAGTTCCTCTGGGGCCAACGTCCTGACTTTC
15	TRBV6-1	TRBJ2-3	TRBD2	.	CASSRTSGGTDTQYF	TGTGCCAGCAGTCGGACTAGCGGGGGCACAGATACGCAGTATTTT
13	TRBV18	TRBJ2-7	.	.	CASSPPGRYEQYF	TGTGCCAGCTCACCACCGGGGCGCTACGAGCAGTACTTC
15	TRBV6-1	TRBJ2-1	TRBD2	once	CASSEGLVLGNEQFF	TGTGCCAGCAGTGAGGGACTAGTCCTTGGCAATGAGCAGTTCTTC
14	TRBV7-9	TRBJ1-1	.	.	CASSLVQGNTEAFF	TGTGCCAGCAGCTTAGTACAGGGGAACACTGAAGCTTTCTTT
13	TRBV7-9	TRBJ2-2	.	.	CASSLGPTGELFF	TGTGCCAGCAGCTTAGGTCCCACCGGGGAGCTGTTTTTT
15	TRBV5-8	TRBJ1-2	.	.	CASSLDTLSNYGYTF	TGTGCCAGCAGCTTGGACACCTTATCTAACTATGGCTACACCTTC
16	TRBV5-4	TRBJ2-3	.	.	CASSPRTVEGLITQYF	TGTGCCAGCAGCCCGAGGACGGTGGAGGGCCTTATCACGCAGTATTTT
15	TRBV15	TRBJ1-1	.	.	CATSRATGGNTEAFF	TGTGCCACCAGCAGGGCGACAGGAGGGAACACTGAAGCTTTCTTT
15	TRBV10-1	TRBJ2-7	.	.	CASSGRETPYDEQYF	TGCGCCAGCAGTGGAAGGGAAACCCCTTATGACGAGCAGTACTTC
15	TRBV4-1	TRBJ1-5	.	.	CASSQVFGGNQPQHF	TGCGCCAGCAGCCAAGTGTTCGGTGGCAATCAGCCCCAGCATTTT
10	TRBV11-2	TRBJ2-1	.	.	CASRGTYQFF	TGTGCCAGCAGGGGGACCTACCAGTTCTTC
13	TRBV7-2	TRBJ2-3	.	.	CASSRGLEDTQYF	TGTGCCAGCAGCCGCGGGCTAGAAGATACGCAGTATTTT
17	TRBV30	TRBJ1-6	.	.	CAWSVSGREGSGSPLHF	TGTGCCTGGAGTGTTTCTGGGCGCGAGGGGTCTGGTTCACCCCTCCACTTT
15	TRBV7-2	TRBJ2-1	TRBD1	.	CASSSRPGGYNEQFF	TGTGCCAGCAGTTCCCGGCCAGGGGGATACAATGAGCAGTTCTTC
12	TRBV7-9	TRBJ2-5	.	.	CASSWVQETQYF	TGTGCCAGCAGCTGGGTCCAAGAGACCCAGTACTTC
12	TRBV29-1	TRBJ1-5	.	few	CSVEEPNQPQHF	TGCAGCGTTGAAGAACCCAATCAGCCCCAGCATTTT
14	TRBV18	TRBJ1-2	.	.	CASSPNQGDYGYTF	TGTGCCAGCTCACCAAATCAGGGTGACTATGGCTACACCTTC
15	TRBV5-6	TRBJ2-1	.	.	CASSFVDSPYNEQFF	TGTGCCAGCAGCTTTGTGGACAGTCCGTACAATGAGCAGTTCTTC
16	TRBV4-3	TRBJ2-2	TRBD1	.	CASSLRTGISTGELFF	TGCGCCAGCAGCCTCCGGACAGGGATTAGCACCGGGGAGCTGTTTTTT
17	TRBV7-9	TRBJ2-7	.	.	CASSLLIRDGSSYEQYF	TGTGCCAGCAGCCTCCTTATCCGGGACGGAAGCTCCTACGAGCAGTACTTC
15	TRBV23-1	TRBJ1-3	.	.	CASSHPRLGGNTIYF	TGCGCCAGCAGTCACCCCCGATTGGGCGGAAACACCATATATTTT
14	TRBV6-1	TRBJ1-1	.	.	CASRPGPENTEAFF	TGTGCCAGCAGGCCAGGACCGGAGAACACTGAAGCTTTCTTT
14	TRBV19	TRBJ1-4	.	.	CASSIYREETQLFF	TGTGCCAGTAGTATTTACAGGGAGGAAACCCAACTGTTTTTT
16	TRBV5-8	TRBJ1-1	.	once	CASSLLKLAMNTEAFF	TGTGCCAGCAGCTTGCTGAAGCTAGCTATGAACACTGAAGCTTTCTTT
14	TRBV19	TRBJ1-2	.	few	CASSSHSLIEGYTF	TGTGCCAGTAGTAGCCACAGCTTGATTGAGGGCTACACCTTC
18	TRBV5-1	TRBJ2-6	.	.	CASSLAPRWDSGANVLTF	TGCGCCAGCAGCTTGGCCCCTAGGTGGGACTCTGGGGCCAACGTCCTGACTTTC
15	TRBV7-6	TRBJ2-1	.	.	CASSLVGGASNEQFF	TGTGCCAGCAGCTTAGTGGGCGGGGCCTCCAATGAGCAGTTCTTC